This T cell receptor (beta chain) was identified during a study of shared T cell receptors in the human thymus. J was trimmed by 3 bases and V by 0 bases; bases with no gene match: 7. Germline V gives CDR1 LGHNA, CDR2 YSLEER. The CDR3 is made up of 16 amino acids. The table came from immunoSEQ multiplex PCR; TCRdb's copy has only in-frame clones and leaves some out. Of fewer than 700,000 clones in the sample, roughly 90% were seen once. These data are also associated with another study on human thymus T cells. As reported in that work: Thymus was obtained from resections taken during corrective heart surgery.

The V gene is TRBV4-3, the J gene TRBJ2-7; TRBD2 matches 8 bases. Sequencing used thymocytes. This TCR was sampled from a boy under two years old with a congenital heart defect. The CDR3 region has the DNA TGCGCCAGCAGCCAAGATGAGTGGAGCGGGGGCTACGAGCAGTACTTC. Translating it yields CASSQDEWSGGYEQYF.